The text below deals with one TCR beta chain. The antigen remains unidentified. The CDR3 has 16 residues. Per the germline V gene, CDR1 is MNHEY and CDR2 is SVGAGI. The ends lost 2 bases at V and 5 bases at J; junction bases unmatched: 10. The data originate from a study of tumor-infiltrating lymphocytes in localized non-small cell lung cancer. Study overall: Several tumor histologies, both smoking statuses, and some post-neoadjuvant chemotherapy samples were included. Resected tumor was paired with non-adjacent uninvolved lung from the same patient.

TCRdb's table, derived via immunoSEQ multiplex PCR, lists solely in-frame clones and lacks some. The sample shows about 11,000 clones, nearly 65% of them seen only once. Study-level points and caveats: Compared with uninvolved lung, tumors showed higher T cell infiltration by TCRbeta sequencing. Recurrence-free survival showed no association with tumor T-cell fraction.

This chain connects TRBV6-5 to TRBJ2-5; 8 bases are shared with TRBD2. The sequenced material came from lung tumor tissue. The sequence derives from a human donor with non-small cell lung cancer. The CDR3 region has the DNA TGTGCCAGCAGTTACGGTGCGGGAGGCTCCGGGGAGACCCAGTACTTC. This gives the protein CASSYGAGGSGETQYF.